Only a few counts were recorded for the clone carrying this T cell receptor beta chain. Its antigen is unknown. The DNA ends 3 residues before the CDR3 does, and the rest of the CDR3 is filled in from the germline J gene. The data are from a study of T cell clonality in common variable immunodeficiency. Study-wide points: Fewer deletions and N-nucleotide insertions were reportedly seen in common variable immunodeficiency TCR beta sequences.

TCRdb's copy holds only in-frame clones and misses some; the assay was immunoSEQ multiplex PCR. This repertoire holds 25,000 or so clones, and none appear only once. Germline V gene lookup returns CDR1 LNHDA and CDR2 SQIVND (reference sequence). The CDR3 runs 16 residues. Trimming removed 6 bases from V and 6 bases from J, with 21 bases in between. Replacement immunoglobulin had been given to every CVID subject for at least one year. Blood came from CVID subjects not ill and not taking immunomodulatory or immunosuppressive medication. The receptor's source is a human donor with common variable immunodeficiency. This rearrangement joins TRBV19 to TRBJ1-5, with D unclear. Sequencing input: peripheral blood mononuclear cells. The CDR3 loop reads CASRNTITGDSQPQHF. The CDR3 DNA, read in part, is TGTGCCAGTAGAAACACTATAACCGGGGATAGTCAGCCC.